The entry that follows covers one T cell receptor (beta chain) sequence. Its antigen is still unknown. One base away there is no much larger clone; base qualities are not given. This sample is part of a study of ipilimumab plus nivolumab after autologous stem cell transplantation (dated by TCRdb to 2020 to 2022). In terms of the full investigation: Trial patients received a median of roughly 5 ipilimumab doses and fewer than 10 nivolumab doses. Primary refractory and relapsed disease were included in the DLBCL cohort, with 18-month progression-free survival of around 88% and 27%, respectively. The trial enrolled patients with high-risk diffuse large B cell lymphoma, mature T cell lymphoma, or multiple myeloma undergoing autologous transplant. The intent-to-treat population of the trial consisted of around 40 patients. Study-wide conclusions, independent of this receptor: Per the authors, a biologic rationale for further study of the post-transplant checkpoint inhibition approach was offered by T cell receptor repertoire, regulatory T cell phenotype and gut microbiota profiles. Combined checkpoint inhibition appeared tolerable as post-transplant consolidation, according to the authors' conclusion.

Starting 14 to 28 days after the autologous transplant, patients began checkpoint therapy, which included ipilimumab at 1 mg/kg intravenously on day 1 of selected weeks. Nivolumab was given at 3 mg/kg intravenously on day 1 of weeks 1, 4, 7, 10, and every two weeks through week 26. The study was a Phase Ib clinical trial testing combined checkpoint inhibition with ipilimumab and nivolumab as consolidation after autologous stem cell transplantation. The germline ends are 24 bases apart after V is trimmed by 2 bases and J by 12 bases. The CDR3 goes from the cysteine to the phenylalanine over 17 residues. The CDR3 DNA has 51 bases and is translated from base 1. The germline V gene sets CDR1 to SGHDT and CDR2 to YYEEEE. Libraries were built with the immunoSEQ multiplex PCR assay. TCRdb holds this immuneACCESS table with in-frame rearrangements only. Some clones are missing; in checked studies, unresolved V genes explain under half, and the rest has no known cause. The sample records more than 20,000 clones, 70% to 85% of which are singletons. The ten top clones hold 20% of the sample.

The source was PBMCs, collected in a trial of ipilimumab plus nivolumab as post-transplant consolidation. The clonotype was recovered from a male donor with diffuse large B-cell lymphoma. Rearrangement joined TRBV5-6 to TRBJ1-6; 6 matching bases give a weak D call of TRBD1. The nucleotide sequence reads as follows: TGTGCCAGCAGCTTCAACACAGGGAATCCTACCAGGGTACCCCTCCACTTT. This translates into CASSFNTGNPTRVPLHF.